This T cell receptor (beta chain) was recovered during a study of blood T cell repertoires in COVID-19. The overall study: From the United States, Italy and Spain came samples of acute and convalescent COVID-19. T cells, B-cell-depleted T cells, or PBMCs supplied cDNA or gDNA.

Study processing details: Counts of nucleated cells, estimated from reference gene primer amplification, were obtained. Method: immunoSEQ multiplex PCR; TCRdb's copy keeps in-frame clones and lacks some. D and trimming come from the DNA, and the V and J calls and clone size come from that table. This table has just over 650,000 clones, over 80% appearing once. The material sequenced was peripheral blood. The TCR sequence derives from a woman between 18 and 29 years old with acute or convalescent COVID-19.

The CDR3 DNA follows: TGTGCCAGCAGCTGGACTAGCGGGGGGGCCAATGAGCAGTTCTTC. Translation: CASSWTSGGANEQFF. The J gene is TRBJ2-1, the V gene TRBV6-6; 15 positions match TRBD2. Germline V gene data show CDR1 as MNHNY and CDR2 as SVGAGI (reference sequence). Losses at the gene ends were 6 bases for V and 6 bases for J; bases not matched to a gene: 3. CDR3 length: 15 amino acids.